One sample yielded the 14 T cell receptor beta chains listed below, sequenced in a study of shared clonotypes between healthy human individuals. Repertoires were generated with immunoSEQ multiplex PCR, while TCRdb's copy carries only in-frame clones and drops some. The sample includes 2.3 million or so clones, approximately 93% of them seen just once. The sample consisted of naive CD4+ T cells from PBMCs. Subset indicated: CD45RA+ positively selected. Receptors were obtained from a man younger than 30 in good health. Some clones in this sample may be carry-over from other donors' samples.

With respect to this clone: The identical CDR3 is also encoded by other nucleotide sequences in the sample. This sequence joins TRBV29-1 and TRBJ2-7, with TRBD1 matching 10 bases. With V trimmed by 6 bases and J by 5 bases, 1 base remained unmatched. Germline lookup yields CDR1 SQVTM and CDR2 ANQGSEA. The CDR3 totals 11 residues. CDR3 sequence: CSVGTGDEQYF. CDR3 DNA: TGCAGCGTGGGGACAGGGGACGAGCAGTACTTC.

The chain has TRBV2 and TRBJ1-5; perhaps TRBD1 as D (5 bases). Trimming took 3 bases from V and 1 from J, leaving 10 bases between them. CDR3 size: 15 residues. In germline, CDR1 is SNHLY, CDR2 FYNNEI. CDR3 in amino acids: CASSDGTPSNQPQHF. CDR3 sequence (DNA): TGTGCCAGCAGTGATGGGACTCCGAGCAATCAGCCCCAGCATTTT.

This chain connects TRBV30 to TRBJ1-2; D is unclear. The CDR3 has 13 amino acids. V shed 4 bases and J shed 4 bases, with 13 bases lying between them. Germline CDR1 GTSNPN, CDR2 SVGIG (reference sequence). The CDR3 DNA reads TGTGCCTGGACCCCCCTGGACGGCTATGGCTACACCTTC. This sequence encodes CAWTPLDGYGYTF.

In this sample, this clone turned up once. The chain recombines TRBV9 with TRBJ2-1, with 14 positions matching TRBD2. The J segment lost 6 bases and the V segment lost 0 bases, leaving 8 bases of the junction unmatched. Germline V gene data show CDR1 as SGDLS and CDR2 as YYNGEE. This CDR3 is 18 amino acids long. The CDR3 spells CASSVVPWGLAGVNEQFF. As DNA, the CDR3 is TGTGCCAGCAGCGTAGTTCCGTGGGGACTAGCGGGGGTCAATGAGCAGTTCTTC.

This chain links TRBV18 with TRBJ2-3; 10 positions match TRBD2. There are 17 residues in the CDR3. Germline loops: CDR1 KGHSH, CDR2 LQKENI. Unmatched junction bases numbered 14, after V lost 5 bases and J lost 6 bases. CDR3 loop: CASSSSLAGEGRDTQYF. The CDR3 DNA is TGTGCCAGCTCATCCTCCCTAGCGGGGGAGGGGCGGGATACGCAGTATTTT. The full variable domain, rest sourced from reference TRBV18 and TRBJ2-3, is NAGVMQNPRHLVRRRGQEARLRCSPMKGHSHVYWYRQLPEEGLKFMVYLQKENIIDESGMPKERFSAEFPKEGPSILRIQQVVRGDSAAYFCASSSSLAGEGRDTQYFGPGTRLTVL.

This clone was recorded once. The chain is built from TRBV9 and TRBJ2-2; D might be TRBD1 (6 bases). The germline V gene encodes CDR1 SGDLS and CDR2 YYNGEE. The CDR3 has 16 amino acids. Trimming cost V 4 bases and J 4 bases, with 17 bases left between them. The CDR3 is CASSRMDSKGTGELFF. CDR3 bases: TGTGCCAGCAGCCGGATGGACAGCAAGGGCACCGGGGAGCTGTTTTTT.

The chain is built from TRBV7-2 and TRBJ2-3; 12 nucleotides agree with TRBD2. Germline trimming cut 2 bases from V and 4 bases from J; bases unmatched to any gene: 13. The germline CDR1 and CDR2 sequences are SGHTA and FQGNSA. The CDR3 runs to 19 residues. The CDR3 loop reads CASSLRGTSGPREADTQYF. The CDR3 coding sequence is TGTGCCAGCAGCTTACGGGGGACTAGCGGGCCCCGCGAGGCAGATACGCAGTATTTT.

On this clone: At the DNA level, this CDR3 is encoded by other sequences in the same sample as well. The CDR3, as DNA: TGTGCCAGCAGCCAAGGTTTCAACTATGGCTACACCTTC. This gives the protein CASSQGFNYGYTF. The rearrangement joins TRBV14 to TRBJ1-2; D is uncertain. The germline V and J ends were trimmed by 1 base and 2 bases, with 5 bases remaining between them. CDR1 SGHDN and CDR2 FVKESK come from the germline V gene. This CDR3 is built from 13 residues.

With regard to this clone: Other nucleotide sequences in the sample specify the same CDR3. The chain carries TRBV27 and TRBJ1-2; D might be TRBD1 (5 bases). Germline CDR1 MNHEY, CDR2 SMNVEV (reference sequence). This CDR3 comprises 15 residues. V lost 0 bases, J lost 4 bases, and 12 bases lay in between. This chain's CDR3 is CASSLSPGTIYGYTF. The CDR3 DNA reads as TGTGCCAGCAGTTTATCTCCAGGGACCATCTATGGCTACACCTTC.

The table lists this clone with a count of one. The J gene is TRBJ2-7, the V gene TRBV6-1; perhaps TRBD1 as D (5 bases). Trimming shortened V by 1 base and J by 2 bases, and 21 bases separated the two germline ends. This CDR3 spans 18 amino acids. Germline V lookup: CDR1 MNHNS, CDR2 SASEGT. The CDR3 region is CASSEELWTRRYTYEQYF. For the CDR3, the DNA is TGTGCCAGCAGTGAAGAATTGTGGACACGACGATATACCTACGAGCAGTACTTC.

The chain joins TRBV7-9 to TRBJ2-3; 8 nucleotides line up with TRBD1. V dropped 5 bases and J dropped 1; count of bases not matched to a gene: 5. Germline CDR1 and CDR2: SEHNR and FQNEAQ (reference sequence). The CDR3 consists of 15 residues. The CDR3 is CASSPRTGRTDTQYF. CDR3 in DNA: TGTGCCAGCAGCCCCCGGACAGGGCGCACAGATACGCAGTATTTT. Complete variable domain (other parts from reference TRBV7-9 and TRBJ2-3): DTGVSQNPRHKITKRGQNVTFRCDPISEHNRLYWYRQTLGQGPEFLTYFQNEAQLEKSRLLSDRFSAERPKGSFSTLEIQRTEQGDSAMYLCASSPRTGRTDTQYFGPGTRLTVL.

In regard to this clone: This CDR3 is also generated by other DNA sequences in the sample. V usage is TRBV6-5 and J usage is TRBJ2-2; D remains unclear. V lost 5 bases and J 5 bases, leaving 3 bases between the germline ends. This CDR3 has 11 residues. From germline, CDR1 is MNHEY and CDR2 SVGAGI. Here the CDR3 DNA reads TGTGCCAGCAGTCGGACCGGGGAGCTGTTTTTT. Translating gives CASSRTGELFF.

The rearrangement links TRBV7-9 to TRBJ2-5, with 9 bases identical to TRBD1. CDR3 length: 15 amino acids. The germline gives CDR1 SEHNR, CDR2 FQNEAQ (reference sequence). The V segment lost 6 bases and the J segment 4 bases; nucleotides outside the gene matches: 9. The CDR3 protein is CASRKSGTGSETQYF. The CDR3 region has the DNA TGTGCCAGCAGAAAGTCCGGGACAGGGTCAGAGACCCAGTACTTC. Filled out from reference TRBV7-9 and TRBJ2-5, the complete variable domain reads DTGVSQNPRHKITKRGQNVTFRCDPISEHNRLYWYRQTLGQGPEFLTYFQNEAQLEKSRLLSDRFSAERPKGSFSTLEIQRTEQGDSAMYLCASRKSGTGSETQYFGPGTRLLVL.

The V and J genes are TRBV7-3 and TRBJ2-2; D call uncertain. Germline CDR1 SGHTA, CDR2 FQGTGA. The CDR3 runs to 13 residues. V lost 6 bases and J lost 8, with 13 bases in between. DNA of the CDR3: TGTGCCAGCAGTTCCGAGAAGAGAGGGGAGCTGTTTTTT. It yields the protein CASSSEKRGELFF.